Following are 9 T cell receptor beta chains from one sample sequenced in a study of blood T cell repertoires in COVID-19. Only in-frame clones appear in the TCRdb table, and some are missing; sequencing was by immunoSEQ multiplex PCR. Of about 49,000 clones listed, around 79% are singletons. Input material: peripheral blood. These TCRs come from a man aged 65-85 years with active or convalescent COVID-19.

The genes are TRBV5-5 and TRBJ1-2; weak D call: TRBD1 (5 bases). The CDR3 spans 15 residues. Germline V gene data show CDR1 as SGHKS and CDR2 as YYEKEE (reference sequence). V was cut by 0 bases and J by 4 bases, with 13 bases left in between. CDR3 sequence reads: CASSLAGGVSYGYTF. CDR3 nucleotides: TGTGCCAGCAGCTTGGCCGGGGGAGTGTCCTATGGCTACACCTTC.

V gene TRBV5-4 combines with J gene TRBJ1-4, with D possibly TRBD1 on 6 matching bases. CDR3 size: 15 residues. Trimming removed 2 bases at V and 6 bases at J, with 14 bases between. CDR1 is SGHNT, CDR2 YYREEE, per germline (reference sequence). The CDR3 bases are TGTGCCAGCAGCTTAGGGGGATCTACGCATGAAAAACTGTTTTTT. Translated, it gives CASSLGGSTHEKLFF.

A remark on this clone: Other nucleotide sequences from this sample produce the same CDR3. The chain is built from TRBV30 and TRBJ2-3; TRBD2 aligns across 7 bases. The CDR3 has 13 amino acids. The germline gives CDR1 GTSNPN, CDR2 SVGIG (reference sequence). The V segment lost 2 bases and the J segment 1 base; nucleotides outside the gene matches: 0. This CDR3 is CAWSSGGTDTQYF. In DNA, the CDR3 is TGTGCCTGGAGTAGCGGGGGCACAGATACGCAGTATTTT.

The chain recombines TRBV4-1 with TRBJ1-2; D perhaps matches TRBD1 (5 bases). The CDR3 runs to 14 residues. The V end lost 3 bases, the J end lost 6 bases, and 14 bases lay between the germline ends. CDR1 and CDR2 (germline): MGHRA, YSYEKL. The CDR3 reads CASSQGKGRDGYTF. CDR3 nucleotides: TGCGCCAGCAGCCAGGGCAAGGGGAGGGATGGCTACACCTTC.

The gene calls are TRBV7-2 and TRBJ2-3, with 9 bases that match TRBD2. Germline CDR1 reads SGHTA; CDR2 reads FQGNSA. Unmatched junction bases numbered 10, after V lost 3 bases and J lost 0 bases. The CDR3 has 18 residues. In DNA form, the CDR3 reads TGTGCCAGCAGCTTTCGACAGGGACTAGCCTCTAGCACAGATACGCAGTATTTT. Translating gives CASSFRQGLASSTDTQYF.

J is TRBJ2-1 and V is TRBV5-4, with 7 bases lining up with TRBD1. V gave up 0 bases and J gave up 15 bases; unmatched junction bases: 15. The CDR3 consists of 15 residues. Germline values: CDR1 SGHNT, CDR2 YYREEE (reference sequence). CDR3 amino acids: CASSLAGYRGQGLFF. The CDR3 coding sequence is TGTGCCAGCAGCTTGGCGGGGTACAGGGGCCAGGGGTTGTTCTTC.

The V gene is TRBV11-2, the J gene TRBJ2-2, with a tentative D call TRBD2 (6 bases). Germline-derived CDR1 and CDR2 are SGHAT and FQNNGV. This CDR3 has 17 residues. Between the trimmed V and J ends, which lost 3 bases and 1 base, there was a span of 15 bases. The CDR3 sequence is CASSFIAGQGNTGELFF. In DNA form, the CDR3 reads TGTGCCAGCAGCTTTATTGCGGGGCAGGGGAACACCGGGGAGCTGTTTTTT. Together with reference TRBV11-2 and TRBJ2-2, the CDR3 gives the full variable domain: EAGVAQSPRYKIIEKRQSVAFWCNPISGHATLYWYQQILGQGPKLLIQFQNNGVVDDSQLPKDRFSAERLKGVDSTLKIQPAKLEDSAVYLCASSFIAGQGNTGELFFGEGSRLTVL.

This chain connects TRBV19 to TRBJ2-1, with a possible D match to TRBD2 (5 bases). Trimming took 0 bases from V and 6 from J, leaving 21 bases between them. Germline V CDR1 and CDR2: LNHDA, SQIVND (reference sequence). The CDR3 length is 18 residues. For the CDR3, the DNA is TGTGCCAGTAGTATAGATATTGCTCGGGCACTCAGCGGCAATGAGCAGTTCTTC. This codes for CASSIDIARALSGNEQFF.

The genes are TRBV2 and TRBJ1-5, with 7 bases fitting TRBD1. The CDR3 has 14 residues. V was pared by 4 bases and J by 7 bases, with 7 bases of the junction left unmatched. The germline CDR1 and CDR2 sequences are SNHLY and FYNNEI. DNA for the CDR3: TGTGCCAGCAGTGTAGGAACAGGGGAACAGCCCCAGCATTTT. Its protein product is CASSVGTGEQPQHF.